These 20 T cell receptor beta chains originate from one sample sequenced in a study of T cell changes during pregnancy in multiple sclerosis. Sequencing used immunoSEQ multiplex PCR; TCRdb keeps in-frame clones, though not all of them. The sample contains over 30,000 clones, 80% to 90% of which appear only once. The sample consisted of CD8+ T cells from peripheral blood mononuclear cells, taken in the third trimester of pregnancy. Receptors originate from a female donor with multiple sclerosis, enrolled in a pregnancy study.

The chain links TRBV4-3 to TRBJ2-1, with 9 bases matching TRBD1. CDR1 is LGHNA, CDR2 YSLEER, per germline. V shed 4 bases, J shed 4 bases, and the junction held 8 bases outside the gene matches. This CDR3 spans 16 amino acids. CDR3 amino acids: CASSRSGTGIYNEQFF. For the CDR3, the DNA is TGCGCCAGCAGCCGTTCCGGGACAGGGATTTACAATGAGCAGTTCTTC.

The chain is built from TRBV27 and TRBJ1-5; 9 bases are a match to TRBD1. Germline loops: CDR1 MNHEY, CDR2 SMNVEV (reference sequence). Trimming cost V 4 bases and J 3 bases; bases outside gene matches: 10. The CDR3 covers 17 residues. The CDR3 is CASSSISGQGLNQPQHF. The CDR3 DNA follows: TGTGCCAGCAGTTCCATATCGGGACAGGGACTCAATCAGCCCCAGCATTTT.

The chain uses TRBV6-5 and TRBJ1-5; weak D call: TRBD1 (5 bases). Germline CDR1 is MNHEY and CDR2 is SVGAGI. This CDR3 is built from 14 residues. V lost 5 bases and J 3 bases, leaving 11 bases between the germline ends. The chain's CDR3 is CASSAGISNQPQHF. CDR3 nucleotides: TGTGCCAGCAGTGCAGGGATATCCAATCAGCCCCAGCATTTT.

The genes are TRBV11-3 and TRBJ2-2; D is unclear. CDR3 length equals 13 residues. V was shortened by 5 bases and J by 2 bases, with 6 bases between the two germline ends. Germline values: CDR1 SGHNT, CDR2 YENEEA. The CDR3 reads CASSPLNTGELFF. The DNA of the CDR3 is TGTGCCAGCAGCCCCCTCAACACCGGGGAGCTGTTTTTT.

The V call is TRBV6-4, the J call TRBJ2-3; D gene unclear. Per the germline V gene, CDR1 is MRHNA and CDR2 is SNTAGT. V was pared by 5 bases and J by 2 bases, with 11 bases between. The CDR3 is 14 amino acids. CDR3 nucleotides: TGTGCCAGCAGTAATCTCGGTCCCACAGATACGCAGTATTTT. Translation: CASSNLGPTDTQYF.

V usage is TRBV7-9 and J usage is TRBJ1-2, with 7 bases identical to TRBD1. V shed 0 bases, J shed 0 bases, and the junction held 4 bases outside the gene matches. Germline V lookup: CDR1 SEHNR, CDR2 FQNEAQ (reference sequence). This CDR3 comprises 16 residues. This chain's CDR3 is CASSLATGAANYGYTF. The CDR3 coding sequence is TGTGCCAGCAGCTTAGCTACAGGGGCAGCTAACTATGGCTACACCTTC.

The J gene is TRBJ2-3, the V gene TRBV5-6; tentatively, D is TRBD1 (6 bases). The CDR3 totals 15 residues. Trimming cost V 4 bases and J 0 bases, with 12 bases left between them. Germline V gene lookup returns CDR1 SGHDT and CDR2 YYEEEE. The CDR3 nucleotides are TGTGCCAGCAGCCTCGGGACAACTAGCACAGATACGCAGTATTTT. Amino acids: CASSLGTTSTDTQYF. Full variable domain (remainder filled in from reference TRBV5-6 and TRBJ2-3): DAGVTQSPTHLIKTRGQQVTLRCSPKSGHDTVSWYQQALGQGPQFIFQYYEEEERQRGNFPDRFSGHQFPNYSSELNVNALLLGDSALYLCASSLGTTSTDTQYFGPGTRLTVL.

V gene TRBV28 combines with J gene TRBJ2-1, with TRBD2 identical over 13 bases. The CDR3 covers 17 residues. J was trimmed by 7 bases and V by 4 bases; bases with no gene match: 10. CDR1 is MDHEN and CDR2 is SYDVKM in the germline V gene. The CDR3 loop is CASSSLPGTSGKNEQFF. The CDR3 coding sequence is TGTGCCAGCAGTTCCCTTCCGGGGACTAGCGGGAAGAATGAGCAGTTCTTC.

The chain recombines TRBV19 with TRBJ2-7; the match to TRBD1 covers 7 bases. Germline loops: CDR1 LNHDA, CDR2 SQIVND (reference sequence). Germline trimming cut 6 bases from V and 5 bases from J; bases unmatched to any gene: 4. This CDR3 spans 12 amino acids. Written as DNA, the CDR3 is TGTGCCAGTAGCAGGGGGTGGCACGAGCAGTACTTC. Amino acids: CASSRGWHEQYF.

The rearrangement links TRBV7-2 to TRBJ2-7; D might be TRBD1 (5 bases). The CDR3 runs to 14 residues. CDR1 SGHTA and CDR2 FQGNSA come from the germline V gene. V was cut by 3 bases and J by 5 bases, with 14 bases left in between. The CDR3 region is CASSFGAGNHEQYF. The CDR3 bases are TGTGCCAGCAGCTTCGGAGCAGGGAACCACGAGCAGTACTTC.

This rearrangement joins TRBV4-2 to TRBJ1-4; 9 nucleotides agree with TRBD1. Trimming removed 0 bases from V and 5 bases from J; junction bases left unmatched: 4. The CDR3 is 16 residues long. Germline CDR1 LGHNA, CDR2 YNFKEQ. Written as DNA, the CDR3 is TGTGCCAGCAGCCAAGAATCGGGGACAGGGAATGAAAAACTGTTTTTT. Translation: CASSQESGTGNEKLFF.

V is TRBV6-5 and J is TRBJ1-1, with D possibly TRBD1 on 5 matching bases. Trimming removed 5 bases at V and 5 bases at J, with 15 bases between. Looked up from germline, CDR1 is MNHEY and CDR2 is SVGAGI. The CDR3 runs 14 residues. Here the CDR3 reads CASSPRGGGTEAFF. Written as DNA, the CDR3 is TGTGCCAGCAGTCCTCGGGGGGGAGGGACTGAAGCTTTCTTT.

This chain uses TRBV27 with TRBJ2-2; perhaps TRBD2 as D (5 bases). This CDR3 has 13 residues. The ends were cut back, 7 bases at V and 6 bases at J, with 12 bases in the middle. Germline lookup yields CDR1 MNHEY and CDR2 SMNVEV (reference sequence). The CDR3: CASTEGRPGELFF. As DNA, the CDR3 is TGTGCCAGCACCGAGGGCCGTCCCGGGGAGCTGTTTTTT.

CDR3 protein: CASSAQGSNQPQHF. The CDR3 DNA reads TGTGCCAGCAGCGCACAGGGGAGCAATCAGCCCCAGCATTTT. This sequence joins TRBV6-6 and TRBJ1-5, with TRBD1 matching 7 bases. Germline trimming cut 6 bases from V and 1 base from J; bases unmatched to any gene: 3. The CDR3 is 14 residues long. Germline CDR1 reads MNHNY; CDR2 reads SVGAGI (reference sequence).

In this sample, this clone turned up a few times. The genes are TRBV11-1 and TRBJ2-1; 11 bases align to TRBD2. This CDR3 is built from 16 residues. V lost 5 bases and J lost 3; bases outside the gene matches: 6. Germline-derived CDR1 and CDR2 are SGHAT and FQDESV (reference sequence). The CDR3 sequence is CASSRSTSGNYNEQFF. CDR3 DNA: TGTGCCAGCAGCCGCTCGACTAGCGGGAACTACAATGAGCAGTTCTTC.

The chain has TRBV27 and TRBJ2-1; 10 bases map to TRBD2. The CDR3 loop spans 17 amino acids. Looked up from germline, CDR1 is MNHEY and CDR2 is SMNVEV (reference sequence). V shed 3 bases, J shed 5 bases, and the junction held 10 bases outside the gene matches. CDR3: CASSLYGSGGENNEQFF. The CDR3 DNA follows: TGTGCCAGCAGTTTGTACGGGAGCGGGGGGGAGAACAATGAGCAGTTCTTC.

The chain employs TRBV2 and TRBJ2-1, with 8 bases matching TRBD2. The CDR3 runs 14 residues. With 7 bases clipped from V and 6 bases from J, the junction kept 8 bases outside the gene matches. Germline loops: CDR1 SNHLY, CDR2 FYNNEI. The CDR3 sequence: CASNGGGSRNEQFF. In nucleotides, the CDR3 is TGTGCCAGCAACGGCGGGGGGTCTCGCAATGAGCAGTTCTTC.

The V call is TRBV4-2, the J call TRBJ1-2; D is uncertain. This CDR3 has 14 amino acids. V lost 1 base and J 8 bases, leaving 14 bases between the germline ends. Germline V gene data show CDR1 as LGHNA and CDR2 as YNFKEQ. The CDR3 loop reads CASSQAGEFMGYTF. CDR3 DNA: TGTGCCAGCAGCCAAGCCGGGGAGTTTATGGGCTACACCTTC.

V and J are TRBV10-3 and TRBJ1-5; D is ambiguous. The CDR3 covers 14 residues. Germline CDR1 reads ENHRY; CDR2 reads SYGVKD. The V end was cut by 4 bases, the J end by 1 base, with 8 bases between. The DNA of the CDR3 is TGTGCCATCAGTGGAGACACCAGCAATCAGCCCCAGCATTTT. Residues: CAISGDTSNQPQHF.

The chain is built from TRBV6-5 and TRBJ1-2; 7 positions match TRBD1. J gave up 4 bases and V 3 bases, and 8 bases lay outside the gene matches. The CDR3 totals 15 residues. Germline V CDR1 and CDR2: MNHEY, SVGAGI. Here the CDR3 reads CASSYQTGHIYGYTF. CDR3 nucleotides: TGTGCCAGCAGTTATCAGACAGGGCACATCTATGGCTACACCTTC.